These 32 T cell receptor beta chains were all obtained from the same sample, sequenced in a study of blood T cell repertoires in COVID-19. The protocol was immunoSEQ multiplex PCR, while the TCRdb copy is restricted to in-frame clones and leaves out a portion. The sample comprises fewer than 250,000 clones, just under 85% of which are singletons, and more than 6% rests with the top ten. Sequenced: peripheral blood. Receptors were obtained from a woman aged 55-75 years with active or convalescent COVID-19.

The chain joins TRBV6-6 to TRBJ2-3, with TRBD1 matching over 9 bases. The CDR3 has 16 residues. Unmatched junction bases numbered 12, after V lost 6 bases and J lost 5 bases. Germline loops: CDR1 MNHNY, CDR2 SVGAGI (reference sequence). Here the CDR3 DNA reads TGTGCCAGCAGACCGATCGACAGGGGGAAGGGAGATACGCAGTATTTT. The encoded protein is CASRPIDRGKGDTQYF.

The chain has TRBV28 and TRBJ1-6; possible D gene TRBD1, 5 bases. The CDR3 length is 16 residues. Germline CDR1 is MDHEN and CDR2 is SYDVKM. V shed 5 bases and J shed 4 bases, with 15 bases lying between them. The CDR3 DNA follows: TGTGCCAGCAGTCTCCCGGACACAGTGTATAATTCACCCCTCCACTTT. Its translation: CASSLPDTVYNSPLHF.

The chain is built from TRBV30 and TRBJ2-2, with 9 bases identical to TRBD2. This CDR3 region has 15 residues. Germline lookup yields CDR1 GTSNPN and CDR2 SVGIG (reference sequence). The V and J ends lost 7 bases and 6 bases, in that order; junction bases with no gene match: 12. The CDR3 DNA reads TGTGCCTTGAATTGGCGGGAGGGCTGGTCCGGGGAGCTGTTTTTT. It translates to CALNWREGWSGELFF. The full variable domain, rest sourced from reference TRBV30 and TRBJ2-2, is SQTIHQWPATLVQPVGSPLSLECTVEGTSNPNLYWYRQAAGRGLQLLFYSVGIGQISSEVPQNLSASRPQDRQFILSSKKLLLSDSGFYLCALNWREGWSGELFFGEGSRLTVL.

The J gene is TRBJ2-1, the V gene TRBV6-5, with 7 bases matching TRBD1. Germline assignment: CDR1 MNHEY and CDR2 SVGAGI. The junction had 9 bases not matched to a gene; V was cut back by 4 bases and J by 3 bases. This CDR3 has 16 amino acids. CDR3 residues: CASSLSGTEVYNEQFF. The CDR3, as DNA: TGTGCCAGCAGTTTATCCGGGACAGAGGTCTACAATGAGCAGTTCTTC.

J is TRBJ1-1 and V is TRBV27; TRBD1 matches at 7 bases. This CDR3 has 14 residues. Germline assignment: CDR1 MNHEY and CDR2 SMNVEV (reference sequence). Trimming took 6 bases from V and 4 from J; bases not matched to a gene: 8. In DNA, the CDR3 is TGTGCCAGCAGCCGAGACAGGGCGAGCACTGAAGCTTTCTTT. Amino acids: CASSRDRASTEAFF.

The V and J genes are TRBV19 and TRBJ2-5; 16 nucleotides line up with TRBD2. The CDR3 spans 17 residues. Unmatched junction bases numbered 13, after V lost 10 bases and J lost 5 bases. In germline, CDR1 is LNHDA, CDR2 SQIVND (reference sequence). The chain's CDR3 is CATLPSGTSGRAETQYF. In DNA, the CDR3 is TGTGCCACCCTACCGTCAGGGACTAGCGGGAGGGCGGAGACCCAGTACTTC.

The CDR3 loop is CASSQDPRLAGTGELFF. Here the CDR3 DNA reads TGTGCCAGCAGCCAAGACCCCCGACTAGCGGGCACCGGGGAGCTGTTTTTT. The chain carries TRBV3-1 (or the pseudogene TRBV3-2) and TRBJ2-2, with TRBD2 identical over 10 bases. Germline CDR1 and CDR2: LGHDT and YNNKEL (reference sequence). Germline trimming cut 0 bases from V and 4 bases from J; bases unmatched to any gene: 5. The CDR3 is made up of 17 amino acids.

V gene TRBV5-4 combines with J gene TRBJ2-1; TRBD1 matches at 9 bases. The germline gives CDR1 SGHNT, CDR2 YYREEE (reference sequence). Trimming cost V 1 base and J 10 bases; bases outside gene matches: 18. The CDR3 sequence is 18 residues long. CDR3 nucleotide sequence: TGTGCCAGCAGCTTGAAGAGGGGACAGGGTCTCCTCGTCAGAGAGCAGTTCTTC. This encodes CASSLKRGQGLLVREQFF.

The CDR3 protein is CASSLTPAGDNEQFF. CDR3 DNA sequence: TGTGCCAGCAGCTTAACACCAGCGGGAGACAATGAGCAGTTCTTC. The chain is built from TRBV7-3 and TRBJ2-1, with 8 bases aligning to TRBD2. Looked up from germline, CDR1 is SGHTA and CDR2 is FQGTGA. The V and J ends lost 0 bases and 5 bases, in that order; junction bases with no gene match: 3. The CDR3 loop spans 15 amino acids.

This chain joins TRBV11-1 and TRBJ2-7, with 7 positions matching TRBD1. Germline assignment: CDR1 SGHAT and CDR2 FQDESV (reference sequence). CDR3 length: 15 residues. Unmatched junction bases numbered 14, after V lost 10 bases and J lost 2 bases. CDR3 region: CATRRKIGQAYEQYF. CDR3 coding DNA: TGTGCCACCCGGCGAAAGATCGGACAGGCCTACGAGCAGTACTTC.

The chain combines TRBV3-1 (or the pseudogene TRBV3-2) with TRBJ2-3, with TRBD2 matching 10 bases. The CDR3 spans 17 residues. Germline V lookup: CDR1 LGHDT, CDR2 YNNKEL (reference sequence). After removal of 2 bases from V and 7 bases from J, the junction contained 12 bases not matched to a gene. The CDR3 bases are TGTGCCAGCAGCCAACCCCGGGGAGCGGGGGGGCCCAATACGCAGTATTTT. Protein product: CASSQPRGAGGPNTQYF.

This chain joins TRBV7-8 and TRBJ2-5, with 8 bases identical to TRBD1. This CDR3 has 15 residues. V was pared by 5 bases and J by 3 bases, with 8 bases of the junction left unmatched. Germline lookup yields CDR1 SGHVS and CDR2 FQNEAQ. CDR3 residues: CASSPRDRREETQYF. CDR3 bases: TGTGCCAGCAGCCCCCGGGACAGGAGAGAAGAGACCCAGTACTTC.

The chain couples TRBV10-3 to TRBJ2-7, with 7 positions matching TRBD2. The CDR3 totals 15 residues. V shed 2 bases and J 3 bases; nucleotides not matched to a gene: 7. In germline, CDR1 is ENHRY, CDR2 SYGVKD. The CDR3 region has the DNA TGTGCCATCAGTGAGGCTGAACTAGCGCGCTACGAGCAGTACTTC. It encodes CAISEAELARYEQYF.

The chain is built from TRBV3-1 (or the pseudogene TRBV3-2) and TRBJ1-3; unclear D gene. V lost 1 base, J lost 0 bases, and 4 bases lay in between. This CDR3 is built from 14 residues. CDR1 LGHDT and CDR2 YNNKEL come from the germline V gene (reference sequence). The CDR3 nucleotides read TGTGCCAGCAGCCAAGTTTACTCTGGAAACACCATATATTTT. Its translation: CASSQVYSGNTIYF.

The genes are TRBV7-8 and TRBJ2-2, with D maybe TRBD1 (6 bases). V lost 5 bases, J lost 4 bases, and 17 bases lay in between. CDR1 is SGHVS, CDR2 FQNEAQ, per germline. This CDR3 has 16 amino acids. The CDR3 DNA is TGTGCCAGCAGCCCCAGATCACAGGGAAGCACCGGGGAGCTGTTTTTT. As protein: CASSPRSQGSTGELFF.

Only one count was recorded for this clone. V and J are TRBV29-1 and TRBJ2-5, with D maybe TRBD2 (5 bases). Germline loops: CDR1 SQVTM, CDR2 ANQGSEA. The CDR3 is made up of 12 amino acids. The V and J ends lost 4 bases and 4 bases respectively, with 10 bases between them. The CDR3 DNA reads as TGCAGCGTTGTGAGGGCTGGAGAGACCCAGTACTTC. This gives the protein CSVVRAGETQYF.

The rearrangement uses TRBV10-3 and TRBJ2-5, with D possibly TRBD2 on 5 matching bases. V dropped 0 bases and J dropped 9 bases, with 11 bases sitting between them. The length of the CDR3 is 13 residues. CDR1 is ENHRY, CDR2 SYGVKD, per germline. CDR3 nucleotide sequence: TGTGCCATCAGTGAGTCTCGGGGAGTGGCCCAGTACTTC. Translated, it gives CAISESRGVAQYF.

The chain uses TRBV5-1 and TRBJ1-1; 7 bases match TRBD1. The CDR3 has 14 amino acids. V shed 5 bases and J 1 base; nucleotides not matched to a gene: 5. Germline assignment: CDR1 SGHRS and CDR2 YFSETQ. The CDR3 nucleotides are TGCGCCAGCAGTTATAGGACAGGGAACACTGAAGCTTTCTTT. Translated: CASSYRTGNTEAFF.

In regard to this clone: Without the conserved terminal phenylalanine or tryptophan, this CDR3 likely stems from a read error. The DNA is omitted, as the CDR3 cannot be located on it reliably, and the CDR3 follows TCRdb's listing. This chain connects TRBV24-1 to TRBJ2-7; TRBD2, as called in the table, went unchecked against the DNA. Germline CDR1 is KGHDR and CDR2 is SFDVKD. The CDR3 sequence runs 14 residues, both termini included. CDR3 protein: CATSDTSGGPRLDD.

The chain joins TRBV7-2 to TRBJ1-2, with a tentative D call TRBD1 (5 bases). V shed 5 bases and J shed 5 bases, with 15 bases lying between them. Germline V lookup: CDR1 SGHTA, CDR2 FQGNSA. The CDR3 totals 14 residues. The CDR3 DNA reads TGTGCCAGCAGCCCAGGACACGAGTCATATGGCTACACCTTC. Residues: CASSPGHESYGYTF.

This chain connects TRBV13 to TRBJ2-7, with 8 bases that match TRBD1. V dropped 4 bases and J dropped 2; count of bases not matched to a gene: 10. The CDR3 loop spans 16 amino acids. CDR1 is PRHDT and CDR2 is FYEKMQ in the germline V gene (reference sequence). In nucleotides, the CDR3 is TGTGCCAGCAGCTCCCTCCGGACAGGGCAAACCTACGAGCAGTACTTC. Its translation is CASSSLRTGQTYEQYF.

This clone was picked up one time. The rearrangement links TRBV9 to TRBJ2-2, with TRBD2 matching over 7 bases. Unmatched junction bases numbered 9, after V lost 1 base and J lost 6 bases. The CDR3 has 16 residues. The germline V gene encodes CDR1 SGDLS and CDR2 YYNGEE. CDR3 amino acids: CASSVIAGQEAGELFF. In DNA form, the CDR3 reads TGTGCCAGCAGCGTAATAGCGGGTCAGGAGGCCGGGGAGCTGTTTTTT.

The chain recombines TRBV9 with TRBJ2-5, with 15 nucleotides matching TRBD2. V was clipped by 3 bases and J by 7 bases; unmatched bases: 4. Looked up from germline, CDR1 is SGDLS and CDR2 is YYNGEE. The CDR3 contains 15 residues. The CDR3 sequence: CASSDGLAGGWTQYF. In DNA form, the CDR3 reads TGTGCCAGCAGCGATGGACTAGCGGGGGGGTGGACCCAGTACTTC.

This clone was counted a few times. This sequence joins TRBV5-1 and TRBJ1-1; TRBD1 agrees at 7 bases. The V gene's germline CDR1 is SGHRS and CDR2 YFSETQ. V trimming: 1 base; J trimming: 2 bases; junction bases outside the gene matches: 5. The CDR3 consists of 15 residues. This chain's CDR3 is CASSLLGQTNTEAFF. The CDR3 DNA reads TGCGCCAGCAGCTTGCTGGGACAGACAAACACTGAAGCTTTCTTT.

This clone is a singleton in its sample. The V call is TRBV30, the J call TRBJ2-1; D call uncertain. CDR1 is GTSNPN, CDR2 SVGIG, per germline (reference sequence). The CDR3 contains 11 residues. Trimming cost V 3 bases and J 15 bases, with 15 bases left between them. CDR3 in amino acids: CAWRTEVVRFF. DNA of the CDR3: TGTGCCTGGAGGACTGAGGTTGTCCGGTTCTTC.

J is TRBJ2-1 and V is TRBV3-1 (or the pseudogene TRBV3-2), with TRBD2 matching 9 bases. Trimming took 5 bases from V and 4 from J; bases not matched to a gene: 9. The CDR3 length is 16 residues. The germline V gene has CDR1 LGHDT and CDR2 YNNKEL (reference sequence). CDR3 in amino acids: CASSTIAGVGYNEQFF. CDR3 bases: TGTGCCAGCAGCACCATAGCGGGAGTGGGGTACAATGAGCAGTTCTTC.

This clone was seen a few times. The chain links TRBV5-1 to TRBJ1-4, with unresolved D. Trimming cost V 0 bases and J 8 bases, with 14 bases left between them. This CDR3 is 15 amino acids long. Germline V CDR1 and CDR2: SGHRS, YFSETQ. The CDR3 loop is CASSLDEGKNEKLFF. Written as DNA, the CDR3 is TGCGCCAGCAGCTTGGATGAGGGTAAAAACGAAAAACTGTTTTTT.

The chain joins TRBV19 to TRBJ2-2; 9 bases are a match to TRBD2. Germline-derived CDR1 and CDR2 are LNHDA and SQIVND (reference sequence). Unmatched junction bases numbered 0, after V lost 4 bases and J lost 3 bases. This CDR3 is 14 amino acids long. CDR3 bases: TGTGCCAGTAGTAGCGGGAGGGACACCGGGGAGCTGTTTTTT. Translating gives CASSSGRDTGELFF.

CDR3: CASRQGYEQYF. The CDR3 region has the DNA TGTGCCAGCAGACAGGGCTACGAGCAGTACTTC. The chain couples TRBV27 to TRBJ2-7; the D gene is possibly TRBD1 (6 bases). This CDR3 is 11 amino acids long. Trimming took 6 bases from V and 3 from J, leaving 6 bases between them. CDR1 is MNHEY, CDR2 SMNVEV, per germline (reference sequence).

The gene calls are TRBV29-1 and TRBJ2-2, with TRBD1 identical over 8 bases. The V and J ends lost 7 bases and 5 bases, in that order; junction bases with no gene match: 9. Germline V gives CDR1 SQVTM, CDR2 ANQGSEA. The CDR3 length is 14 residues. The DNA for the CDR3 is TGCAGCGCATCGGACAGGGATTGGACCGGGGAGCTGTTTTTT. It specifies CSASDRDWTGELFF.

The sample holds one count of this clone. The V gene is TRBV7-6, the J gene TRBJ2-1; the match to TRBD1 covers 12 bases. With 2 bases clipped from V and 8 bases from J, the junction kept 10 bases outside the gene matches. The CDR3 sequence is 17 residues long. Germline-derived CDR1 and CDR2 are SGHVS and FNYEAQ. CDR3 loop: CASSLFGGQGAIDEQFF. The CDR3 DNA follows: TGTGCCAGCAGCTTATTTGGGGGACAGGGGGCAATCGATGAGCAGTTCTTC.

CDR3 loop: CASSPVGATWVDEQFF. The CDR3 DNA reads as TGCGCCAGCAGCCCTGTGGGGGCTACTTGGGTCGATGAGCAGTTCTTC. The rearrangement joins TRBV5-1 to TRBJ2-1; tentative D call: TRBD1 (6 bases). Trimming shortened V by 4 bases and J by 8 bases, and 22 bases separated the two germline ends. Germline values: CDR1 SGHRS, CDR2 YFSETQ. This CDR3 is 16 amino acids long.